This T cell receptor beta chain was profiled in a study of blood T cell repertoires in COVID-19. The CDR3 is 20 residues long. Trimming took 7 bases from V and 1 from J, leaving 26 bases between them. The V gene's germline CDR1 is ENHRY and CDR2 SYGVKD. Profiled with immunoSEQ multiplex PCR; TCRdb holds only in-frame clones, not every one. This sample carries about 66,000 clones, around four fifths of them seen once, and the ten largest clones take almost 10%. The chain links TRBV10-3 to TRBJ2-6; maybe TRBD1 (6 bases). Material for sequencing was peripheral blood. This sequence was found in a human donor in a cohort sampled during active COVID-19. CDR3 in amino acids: CAITDPNREGAVSGANVLTF. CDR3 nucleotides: TGTGCCATCACCGATCCAAACAGGGAAGGTGCGGTATCTGGGGCCAACGTCCTGACTTTC.